This T cell receptor beta chain is drawn from a study of T cells expressing NK-cell markers. Study details: Serological testing identified seven of the eight sequenced donors as HCMV-seropositive and one as seronegative. Study outcomes and limitations: There remained a lack of clarity about HCMV specificity of expanded NKG2C+ T cell clones.

CDR3 length: 15 residues. Per the germline V gene, CDR1 is SQVTM and CDR2 is ANQGSEA. Concerning this clonotype: Its antigen is currently unknown.

UMIs accompanied the 5'RACE template switching by which TCR beta cDNA was made. TCRdb re-called the 5' RACE reads, yielding one record per CDR3 amino acid sequence without DNA. Its clone listing holds about 460,000 distinct CDR3 sequences. The receptor's source is a woman between 50 and 59 years old in good health. Sequencing was performed on blood T cells: a sorted CD56 or NKG2C T cell subset, CD4+ or CD8+ T cells, or bulk PBMC T cells (not recorded which). The chain uses TRBV29-1 and TRBJ2-3; the TCRdb D gene call, TRBD2, has no DNA to confirm it. The CDR3 loop is CSVVKASGSSDTQYF.